The entry below gives a single T cell receptor beta chain sequence along with its context. This entry belongs to a study of blood T cell repertoires in COVID-19. Study at large: Material from acute and convalescent COVID-19 was sourced from the United States, Italy and Spain. PBMCs, B-cell-depleted T cells, or T cells provided the cDNA or gDNA that made up the material.

Original methodology: Nucleated cell counts were estimated from reference gene primer amplification. Libraries were prepared by immunoSEQ multiplex PCR; TCRdb keeps only in-frame clonotypes and omits some of them. For V, J and clone size, that table is used; D and trimming come from the DNA. The sample has about 280,000 clones, under 90% seen once. Germline CDR1 and CDR2: ENHRY and SYGVKD. The CDR3 runs to 11 residues. V was clipped by 5 bases and J by 5 bases, with 6 bases between them. The rearrangement uses TRBV10-3 and TRBJ1-2, with D uncertain. The source of this sequence is a man aged 50-59 years with acute or convalescent COVID-19. The sequenced sample was peripheral blood. This chain's CDR3 is CAISRDYGYTF. In nucleotides, the CDR3 is TGTGCCATCAGTCGGGATTATGGCTACACCTTC.